This record concerns one T cell receptor beta chain sequence. The target antigen is unknown. Looked up from germline, CDR1 is LGHDT and CDR2 is YNNKEL (reference sequence). V shed 2 bases, J shed 2 bases, and the junction held 5 bases outside the gene matches. This CDR3 spans 15 amino acids. The data were taken from a study of T cell responses to AZD1222 COVID-19 vaccine. Whole-study context: Second-dose timings of about 4 or about 12 weeks were pooled. Study results and limitations: Seropositivity was recorded at baseline in only five to seven AZD1222 recipients. No repertoire was sampled before or during the peak T cell response, only after it. Dominant CD4 TCR responses targeted spike regions 160-218 and 743-854.

Clones were read by immunoSEQ multiplex PCR, and TCRdb kept only the in-frame ones, dropping some. Of 100,000 to 150,000 clones listed, around 90% are singletons. Sequences were derived from peripheral blood, sampled on day 0 of AZD1222 vaccination. This sequence was found in an adult in good health. The chain employs TRBV3-1 (or the pseudogene TRBV3-2) and TRBJ1-1; the match to TRBD1 covers 7 bases. Written as DNA, the CDR3 is TGTGCCAGCAGCCAACCCCACAGGGGCAACACTGAAGCTTTCTTT. Its protein is CASSQPHRGNTEAFF.